The 28 T cell receptor beta chains below all came from one sample that was sequenced in a study of a mutant IDH1 vaccine in newly diagnosed glioma. This sample's time point: week 23, last vaccination. With topical imiquimod, each dose of the vaccine consisted of 300 ug of mutant IDH1 20-mer peptide. For these receptors, no antigen is known. Profiled with immunoSEQ multiplex PCR; TCRdb holds only in-frame clones, not every one. This sample carries 26,000 or so clones, roughly 80% of them seen once, and the ten largest clones take under 20%. The source material was PBMCs, sampled from a glioma patient whose treatment included an IDH1 peptide vaccine. These receptors all stem from a woman in her twenties or thirties with glioma.

The V gene is TRBV6-5, the J gene TRBJ2-7; D is ambiguous. V shed 5 bases and J shed 4 bases, with 6 bases lying between them. The CDR3 is made up of 11 amino acids. Germline V gene sequence: CDR1 MNHEY, CDR2 SVGAGI. CDR3 in DNA: TGTGCCAGCAGTCGAGATTACGAGCAGTACTTC. Amino acid sequence: CASSRDYEQYF.

In its sample, this clone was seen a few times. The rearrangement joins TRBV6-1 to TRBJ2-5; D may correspond to TRBD1 or TRBD2 (5 bases each). The ends were cut back, 5 bases at V and 4 bases at J, with 14 bases in the middle. Germline V CDR1 and CDR2: MNHNS, SASEGT. The CDR3 has 14 residues. The CDR3 DNA reads as TGTGCCAGCAGTCGGGACCCACGTCGAGAGACCCAGTACTTC. Protein sequence: CASSRDPRRETQYF.

V and J are TRBV18 and TRBJ1-1, with unresolved D. Trimming removed 3 bases from V and 1 base from J, with 9 bases in between. The CDR3 spans 14 residues. CDR1 is KGHSH, CDR2 LQKENI, per germline. This CDR3 is CASSPDPRNTEAFF. CDR3 in DNA: TGTGCCAGCTCACCTGACCCCCGGAACACTGAAGCTTTCTTT. Drawing the rest from reference TRBV18 and TRBJ1-1, the complete variable domain is NAGVMQNPRHLVRRRGQEARLRCSPMKGHSHVYWYRQLPEEGLKFMVYLQKENIIDESGMPKERFSAEFPKEGPSILRIQQVVRGDSAAYFCASSPDPRNTEAFFGQGTRLTVV.

The CDR3 DNA reads TGCGCCAGCAGCTTGGGACAGGGGGCCTTCGGCTATGGCTACACCTTC. Translating gives CASSLGQGAFGYGYTF. This chain joins TRBV5-1 and TRBJ1-2; 10 bases map to TRBD1. Germline-derived CDR1 and CDR2 are SGHRS and YFSETQ. V shed 0 bases and J 4 bases; nucleotides not matched to a gene: 6. The CDR3 contains 16 residues.

The chain combines TRBV9 with TRBJ1-4; 8 bases agree with TRBD1. CDR1 and CDR2 (germline): SGDLS, YYNGEE. Trimming at V came to 4 bases and at J to 3 bases, leaving 2 bases not matched to a gene. The CDR3 is 14 residues long. The CDR3 region is CASSPDRANEKLFF. DNA of the CDR3: TGTGCCAGCAGCCCGGACAGGGCTAATGAAAAACTGTTTTTT. Complete variable domain (other parts from reference TRBV9 and TRBJ1-4): DSGVTQTPKHLITATGQRVTLRCSPRSGDLSVYWYQQSLDQGLQFLIQYYNGEERAKGNILERFSAQQFPDLHSELNLSSLELGDSALYFCASSPDRANEKLFFGSGTQLSVL.

The chain is built from TRBV7-9 and TRBJ2-7; a weak D match, TRBD1 (6 bases). The V gene's germline CDR1 is SEHNR and CDR2 FQNEAQ (reference sequence). Trimming shortened V by 5 bases and J by 3 bases, and 17 bases separated the two germline ends. The CDR3 spans 15 residues. CDR3 protein: CASSTDRDTLYEQYF. The CDR3 DNA is TGTGCCAGCAGCACGGACCGGGACACCCTCTACGAGCAGTACTTC.

The chain is built from TRBV7-2 and TRBJ1-5; tentatively, D is TRBD1 (5 bases). Germline lookup yields CDR1 SGHTA and CDR2 FQGNSA. The CDR3 has 14 residues. V shed 4 bases and J shed 4 bases, with 11 bases lying between them. The CDR3 region is CASSSDRANQPQHF. The CDR3 DNA reads as TGTGCCAGCAGCTCAGACAGAGCGAATCAGCCCCAGCATTTT.

This clone appeared once. At one end the junction does not follow the germline gene, possibly because of a read error. The rearrangement uses TRBV5-1 and TRBJ2-3; D tentatively reads TRBD1 or TRBD2 (6 bases each). This CDR3 comprises 14 residues. CDR1 is SGHRS, CDR2 YFSETQ, per germline. CDR3 in DNA: TGCGCCAGCAACTTGGGTGAGGGGGGAGATACGCAGTATTTT. This gives the protein CASNLGEGGDTQYF.

The chain combines TRBV5-1 with TRBJ2-2; 8 nucleotides agree with TRBD1. Germline trimming cut 1 base from V and 5 bases from J; bases unmatched to any gene: 4. The CDR3 length is 15 residues. Germline V gene lookup returns CDR1 SGHRS and CDR2 YFSETQ. CDR3 sequence: CASSLSQGATGELFF. For the CDR3, the DNA is TGCGCCAGCAGCTTGTCCCAGGGGGCGACCGGGGAGCTGTTTTTT.

The rearrangement joins TRBV29-1 to TRBJ2-5; D unclear. CDR3 size: 11 residues. Trimming shortened V by 3 bases and J by 7 bases, and 9 bases separated the two germline ends. CDR1 is SQVTM, CDR2 ANQGSEA, per germline. The chain's CDR3 is CSVEDRGTQYF. CDR3 nucleotide sequence: TGCAGCGTTGAGGACCGAGGGACCCAGTACTTC.

This clone was seen once. The CDR3, as DNA: TGCAGTGGGGTTCGGAACACTGAAGCTTTCTTT. Its protein is CSGVRNTEAFF. The J gene is TRBJ1-1, the V gene TRBV20-1, with D unresolved. The CDR3 totals 11 residues. Per the germline V gene, CDR1 is DFQATT and CDR2 is SNEGSKA (reference sequence). V was cut by 7 bases and J by 1 base, with 7 bases left in between.

This chain connects TRBV29-1 to TRBJ1-1; D call uncertain. The CDR3 has 12 amino acids. Germline V gene lookup returns CDR1 SQVTM and CDR2 ANQGSEA. Trimming took off 5 bases at V and 4 bases at J, with 11 bases between the two ends. The CDR3 loop is CSVSPAGTEAFF. The DNA of the CDR3 is TGCAGCGTTTCCCCCGCGGGCACTGAAGCTTTCTTT.

The chain employs TRBV6-5 and TRBJ2-7; 11 bases align to TRBD1. The CDR3 runs 14 residues. The V segment lost 2 bases and the J segment 7 bases; nucleotides outside the gene matches: 4. Germline CDR1 and CDR2: MNHEY and SVGAGI. CDR3: CASSYGQGAGEQYF. CDR3 nucleotides: TGTGCCAGCAGTTACGGACAGGGGGCGGGGGAGCAGTACTTC.

In its sample, this clone was seen a few times. V is TRBV5-6 and J is TRBJ1-1; weak D call: TRBD1 (6 bases). Germline CDR1 is SGHDT and CDR2 is YYEEEE. V was cut by 4 bases and J by 11 bases, with 12 bases left in between. This CDR3 is 11 amino acids long. The CDR3 DNA reads as TGTGCCAGCAGCCCAAGGGACAAGGCTTTCTTT. This sequence encodes CASSPRDKAFF.

The chain has TRBV29-1 and TRBJ2-2, with no clear D. The CDR3 contains 13 residues. The V gene lost 3 bases and the J gene lost 1 base, with 6 bases spanning the gap. Germline CDR1 is SQVTM and CDR2 is ANQGSEA. The CDR3 sequence: CSVDRMNTGELFF. The CDR3 nucleotides read TGCAGCGTTGACCGGATGAACACCGGGGAGCTGTTTTTT.

The rearrangement links TRBV27 to TRBJ2-7, with 13 bases lining up with TRBD2. Losses at the gene ends were 5 bases for V and 2 bases for J; bases not matched to a gene: 3. CDR1 is MNHEY and CDR2 is SMNVEV in the germline V gene (reference sequence). The CDR3 runs to 15 residues. The DNA for the CDR3 is TGTGCCAGCAGTCGAGGACTAGCGGGAGCCTACGAGCAGTACTTC. It codes for CASSRGLAGAYEQYF.

The chain has TRBV5-1 and TRBJ1-1; TRBD1 aligns across 7 bases. Germline V gives CDR1 SGHRS, CDR2 YFSETQ. The CDR3 totals 16 residues. J gave up 0 bases and V 2 bases, and 7 bases lay outside the gene matches. In DNA form, the CDR3 reads TGCGCCAGCAGCTTTACCTCACAGGGGTTGAACACTGAAGCTTTCTTT. Translating it yields CASSFTSQGLNTEAFF.

CDR3 protein: CSVRGVQETQYF. The CDR3 bases are TGCAGCGTTCGGGGGGTTCAAGAGACCCAGTACTTC. The V gene is TRBV29-1, the J gene TRBJ2-5; TRBD2 matches at 7 bases. J lost 2 bases, V lost 5 bases, and 2 bases had no gene match. The CDR3 spans 12 residues. Germline CDR1 SQVTM, CDR2 ANQGSEA.

J is TRBJ2-4 and V is TRBV7-6, with TRBD1 identical over 9 bases. The V segment lost 1 base and the J segment 7 bases; nucleotides outside the gene matches: 11. CDR3 length: 17 residues. Germline CDR1 reads SGHVS; CDR2 reads FNYEAQ. CDR3 DNA sequence: TGTGCCAGCAGCTTAGAAACCGGGATCACAGGGGGCAACATTCAGTACTTC. Translation gives CASSLETGITGGNIQYF.

This chain uses TRBV2 with TRBJ2-5; 7 nucleotides match TRBD2. This CDR3 spans 14 amino acids. Trimming at V came to 7 bases and at J to 5 bases, leaving 10 bases not matched to a gene. Germline V CDR1 and CDR2: SNHLY, FYNNEI. As DNA, the CDR3 is TGTGCCAGCAACAGACTAGCCCAGGCGGAGACCCAGTACTTC. Translating gives CASNRLAQAETQYF.

V is TRBV6-6 and J is TRBJ1-4; TRBD1 agrees at 10 bases. V shed 6 bases and J 7 bases; nucleotides not matched to a gene: 5. CDR1 and CDR2 (germline): MNHNY, SVGAGI (reference sequence). CDR3 length: 14 amino acids. The CDR3 protein is CASSWTGGGEKLFF. CDR3 DNA sequence: TGTGCCAGCAGCTGGACAGGGGGTGGTGAAAAACTGTTTTTT.

The chain carries TRBV29-1 and TRBJ1-1; D remains unclear. The CDR3 runs 13 residues. CDR1 is SQVTM and CDR2 is ANQGSEA in the germline V gene. Trimming took off 3 bases at V and 1 base at J, with 9 bases between the two ends. The CDR3 loop reads CSVDKAPNTEAFF. For the CDR3, the DNA is TGCAGCGTTGATAAGGCCCCGAACACTGAAGCTTTCTTT.

This clone was picked up one time. The chain joins TRBV6-6 to TRBJ1-5, with D unclear. This CDR3 is built from 12 residues. Germline V lookup: CDR1 MNHNY, CDR2 SVGAGI (reference sequence). Trimming took 3 bases from V and 9 from J, leaving 9 bases between them. CDR3 residues: CASSYTVGPQHF. CDR3 bases: TGTGCCAGCAGTTATACCGTGGGGCCCCAGCATTTT.

The rearrangement uses TRBV5-6 and TRBJ1-4; TRBD1 matches 7 bases. Germline CDR1 SGHDT, CDR2 YYEEEE. The CDR3 is made up of 15 amino acids. With V trimmed by 0 bases and J by 5 bases, 4 bases remained unmatched. CDR3 bases: TGTGCCAGCAGCTTGGGATTACAGGGGAATGAAAAACTGTTTTTT. Translation: CASSLGLQGNEKLFF.

This chain links TRBV7-9 with TRBJ1-2; 11 bases agree with TRBD1. Germline V CDR1 and CDR2: SEHNR, FQNEAQ (reference sequence). The CDR3 is 15 residues long. The trim removed 1 base at V and 3 bases at J, leaving 1 base unmatched. CDR3 region: CASSLGTGGDYGYTF. As DNA, the CDR3 is TGTGCCAGCAGCTTAGGGACAGGGGGCGACTATGGCTACACCTTC.

The chain's CDR3 is CASSFPAGAGEQYF. CDR3 DNA: TGTGCCAGCAGCTTCCCAGCGGGGGCTGGAGAGCAGTACTTC. The chain recombines TRBV7-9 with TRBJ2-7, with 8 bases lining up with TRBD2. The CDR3 is made up of 14 amino acids. Looked up from germline, CDR1 is SEHNR and CDR2 is FQNEAQ (reference sequence). The ends lost 3 bases at V and 7 bases at J; junction bases unmatched: 8.

In this sample, this clone turned up once. The genes are TRBV6-4 and TRBJ1-6; the D is unclear. Germline V gene lookup returns CDR1 MRHNA and CDR2 SNTAGT. V shed 2 bases and J shed 5 bases, with 4 bases lying between them. CDR3 length equals 13 residues. For the CDR3, the DNA is TGTGCCAGCAGTGACAGGGATAATTCACCCCTCCACTTT. It is translated as CASSDRDNSPLHF.

The J gene is TRBJ1-2, the V gene TRBV4-3, with D maybe TRBD1 (6 bases). Trimming shortened V by 3 bases and J by 1 base, and 15 bases separated the two germline ends. CDR1 and CDR2 (germline): LGHNA, YSLEER. This CDR3 comprises 16 residues. Here the CDR3 DNA reads TGCGCCAGCAGCCATACTCCGGACAGCCTTAACTATGGCTACACCTTC. Its protein product is CASSHTPDSLNYGYTF.